These 9 T cell receptor beta chains originate from one sample sequenced in a study of regulatory T cells in long-lasting Graves disease. Documented time point: persistent/refractory GD, antithyroid drugs over 5 years with positive TRAb. Scientists built the TCR library using RNA that was extracted from PBMCs. Libraries of TCR beta came from iRepertoire HTBI primers plus Arm-PCR of CDR3 regions. A single record per CDR3 protein comes from TCRdb applying MiXCR to the multiplex PCR reads. Of 700,000 or so distinct CDR3 sequences listed, about 32% were seen once; the top ten hold 42%. The material was peripheral blood mononuclear cells (PBMCs), obtained when the disease was refractory, from a patient treated with antithyroid drugs. The origin of the receptors is a female donor with Graves disease.

At least ten counts were recorded for this clonotype. This chain uses TRBV28 with TRBJ1-4; no clear D. Trimming removed 1 base at V and 0 bases at J, with 3 bases between. This CDR3 comprises 14 residues. Germline CDR1 MDHEN, CDR2 SYDVKM. The CDR3 here is CASSLYATNEKLFF. The CDR3 nucleotides read TGTGCCAGCAGTTTATACGCAACTAATGAAAAACTGTTTTTT.

This clonotype was recorded many times. The rearrangement joins TRBV28 to TRBJ1-1, with D possibly TRBD1 on 6 matching bases. CDR3 size: 15 residues. The germline V gene encodes CDR1 MDHEN and CDR2 SYDVKM. V was cut by 3 bases and J by 0 bases, with 11 bases left in between. This CDR3 reads CASSLWTEMNTEAFF. The CDR3 DNA reads TGTGCCAGCAGTTTGTGGACAGAAATGAACACTGAAGCTTTCTTT.

J is TRBJ2-5 and V is TRBV29-1; 7 nucleotides align to TRBD1. This CDR3 is built from 13 residues. J was trimmed by 7 bases and V by 7 bases; bases with no gene match: 12. Per germline, CDR1 SQVTM and CDR2 ANQGSEA. CDR3 bases: TGCAGCGCCGGCCGGACAGGAGGCGGGACCCAGTACTTC. Translation: CSAGRTGGGTQYF.

The chain joins TRBV27 to TRBJ1-2, with D tentatively TRBD1 (6 bases). Germline-derived CDR1 and CDR2 are MNHEY and SMNVEV (reference sequence). V lost 5 bases, J lost 3 bases, and 10 bases lay in between. CDR3 length: 13 amino acids. CDR3: CASSHGQHYGYTF. CDR3 coding DNA: TGTGCCAGCAGTCACGGACAGCACTATGGCTACACCTTC.

The rearrangement joins TRBV2 to TRBJ1-1; tentative D call: TRBD1 (6 bases). V was trimmed by 7 bases and J by 4 bases, leaving 7 bases between them. This CDR3 spans 11 amino acids. Germline V gene lookup returns CDR1 SNHLY and CDR2 FYNNEI. The CDR3 protein is CASTGATEAFF. CDR3 sequence (DNA): TGTGCCAGCACAGGGGCCACTGAAGCTTTCTTT.

The count of this clonotype is one. Compared with germline, one end of the junction differs, possibly owing to a read error. The rearrangement links TRBV2 to TRBJ1-1; D remains ambiguous. The CDR3 contains 13 residues. Germline assignment: CDR1 SNHLY and CDR2 FYNNEI. CDR3 DNA sequence: TGTGCCAGCAGTGAAATCGGTCGGGGTACGGGTATCTTT. Its protein is CASSEIGRGTGIF.

V usage is TRBV6-1 and J usage is TRBJ1-1; D call uncertain. CDR1 MNHNS and CDR2 SASEGT come from the germline V gene. The ends were cut back, 2 bases at V and 3 bases at J, with 10 bases in the middle. The CDR3 covers 14 residues. The CDR3 sequence is CASSEHHGDTEAFF. The CDR3 nucleotides are TGTGCCAGCAGTGAACACCACGGCGACACTGAAGCTTTCTTT.

This clonotype turned up a few times. The V and J genes are TRBV7-6 and TRBJ2-7; 8 bases fit TRBD2. The CDR3 runs to 15 residues. Trimming removed 1 base from V and 6 bases from J; junction bases left unmatched: 8. CDR1 and CDR2 from the germline V gene are SGHVS and FNYEAQ. CDR3 residues: CASSLEGSAGAEQYF. CDR3 DNA: TGTGCCAGCAGCTTAGAAGGCTCAGCGGGAGCCGAGCAGTACTTC.

This clonotype was counted only a few times. A much larger clone lies one base from this, so it may be a read error. This rearrangement joins TRBV7-9 to TRBJ2-5; no clear D. V lost 6 bases and J 2 bases, leaving 10 bases between the germline ends. Germline CDR1 SEHNR, CDR2 FQNEAQ (reference sequence). The CDR3 contains 13 residues. CDR3: CASSPDGQETQYF. In nucleotides, the CDR3 is TGTGCCAGCAGTCCCGACGGGCAAGAGACCCAGTACTTC.